A single sample is the source of the 11 T cell receptor beta chains below, sequenced in a study of cytomegalovirus exposure and HLA in healthy donors. The PCR made use of 60 Vbeta and 13 Jbeta primers. Profiling relied on immunoSEQ multiplex PCR, and the TCRdb table lists in-frame clones only, not all of them. Its listing shows about 110,000 clones. The sequenced sample was PBMCs. The receptor source for this set is a middle-aged man in good health and CMV-seronegative.

The chain has TRBV5-5 and TRBJ2-1; D perhaps matches TRBD1 (5 bases). The CDR3 runs to 15 residues. V shed 3 bases and J shed 4 bases, with 14 bases lying between them. Germline V lookup: CDR1 SGHKS, CDR2 YYEKEE (reference sequence). Here the CDR3 reads CASSSTGSVYNEQFF. CDR3 in DNA: TGTGCCAGCAGCTCTACAGGCTCGGTTTACAATGAGCAGTTCTTC.

The gene calls are TRBV2 and TRBJ1-2, with TRBD1 matching over 8 bases. V shed 10 bases, J shed 2 bases, and the junction held 6 bases outside the gene matches. The germline gives CDR1 SNHLY, CDR2 FYNNEI. This CDR3 has 13 amino acids. This CDR3 is CATAGGLNYGYTF. For the CDR3, the DNA is TGTGCCACGGCAGGGGGCTTAAACTATGGCTACACCTTC.

The chain combines TRBV18 with TRBJ1-1, with D hard to call. Trimming stripped 3 bases from V and 5 bases from J, with 13 bases between. The CDR3 loop spans 14 amino acids. CDR1 and CDR2 (germline): KGHSH, LQKENI. CDR3 loop: CASSPQELETEAFF. The DNA of the CDR3 is TGTGCCAGCTCACCGCAGGAATTAGAGACTGAAGCTTTCTTT.

The chain is built from TRBV6-5 and TRBJ2-5; D call uncertain. The CDR3 totals 14 residues. Between the trimmed V and J ends, which lost 2 bases and 2 bases, there was a span of 9 bases. Germline CDR1 is MNHEY and CDR2 is SVGAGI. The CDR3, as DNA: TGTGCCAGCAGTTACAAACTCACTCAAGAGACCCAGTACTTC. Translating it yields CASSYKLTQETQYF.

V usage is TRBV30 and J usage is TRBJ1-1, with 11 bases identical to TRBD1. The germline V gene has CDR1 GTSNPN and CDR2 SVGIG (reference sequence). The CDR3 covers 17 residues. After removal of 4 bases from V and 7 bases from J, the junction contained 17 bases not matched to a gene. CDR3 coding DNA: TGTGCCTGGATTCCTACCGGGACAGGGGGTTGGGGAAATGAAGCTTTCTTT. This encodes CAWIPTGTGGWGNEAFF.

This chain joins TRBV4-2 and TRBJ1-6, with a tentative D call TRBD1 (5 bases). From germline, CDR1 is LGHNA and CDR2 YNFKEQ. CDR3 length equals 17 residues. Trimming left V 4 bases short and J 6 bases short, with 19 bases between. CDR3 nucleotides: TGTGCCAGCAGCCCTTGGGCCCAGGGAGGGATTAATTCACCCCTCCACTTT. This sequence encodes CASSPWAQGGINSPLHF.

J is TRBJ1-1 and V is TRBV4-1; TRBD1 aligns across 7 bases. V was pared by 4 bases and J by 5 bases, with 10 bases of the junction left unmatched. Germline loops: CDR1 MGHRA, CDR2 YSYEKL. The CDR3 spans 15 residues. The CDR3 loop reads CASSRRQGIETEAFF. CDR3 nucleotide sequence: TGCGCCAGCAGCCGACGACAGGGAATAGAAACTGAAGCTTTCTTT.

The rearrangement links TRBV5-1 to TRBJ1-6; 9 bases line up with TRBD1. The ends lost 0 bases at V and 10 bases at J; junction bases unmatched: 5. This CDR3 comprises 15 residues. Per germline, CDR1 SGHRS and CDR2 YFSETQ. In DNA form, the CDR3 reads TGCGCCAGCAGCTTGGCCCCGGGACAGGGCTCACCCCTCCACTTT. Residues: CASSLAPGQGSPLHF. Looking up the rest from reference TRBV5-1 and TRBJ1-6 gives the full variable domain: KAGVTQTPRYLIKTRGQQVTLSCSPISGHRSVSWYQQTPGQGLQFLFEYFSETQRNKGNFPGRFSGRQFSNSRSEMNVSTLELGDSALYLCASSLAPGQGSPLHFGNGTRLTVT.

The chain couples TRBV4-2 to TRBJ2-5, with 7 bases matching TRBD2. The CDR3 totals 18 residues. V lost 0 bases to trimming and J lost 4 bases; unmatched junction nucleotides: 14. Germline lookup yields CDR1 LGHNA and CDR2 YNFKEQ. The CDR3, as DNA: TGTGCCAGCAGCCAAGAATTGGGAGGGGCTGCGCGGGGAGAGACCCAGTACTTC. This gives the protein CASSQELGGAARGETQYF.

The V gene is TRBV19, the J gene TRBJ1-6; 8 bases are shared with TRBD1. This CDR3 spans 16 amino acids. Germline values: CDR1 LNHDA, CDR2 SQIVND (reference sequence). V lost 5 bases, J lost 9 bases, and 12 bases stayed unmatched. The CDR3 loop is CASSSRTGKIGSPLHF. CDR3 nucleotide sequence: TGTGCCAGTAGTTCACGGACAGGGAAAATCGGTTCACCCCTCCACTTT.

The DNA for the CDR3 is TGTGCCTGGAGACGGGAAGGATCCTATGGCTACACCTTC. Amino acids: CAWRREGSYGYTF. The J gene is TRBJ1-2, the V gene TRBV30; D is unclear. The ends were cut back, 3 bases at V and 4 bases at J, with 12 bases in the middle. Germline CDR1 reads GTSNPN; CDR2 reads SVGIG (reference sequence). The CDR3 loop spans 13 amino acids.